These 18 T cell receptor beta chains originate from one sample sequenced in a study of blood T cell repertoires in COVID-19. Data came from immunoSEQ multiplex PCR; TCRdb stores just in-frame clones and leaves some out. This sample has about 280,000 clones; approximately 85% occur once, and the top ten carry about 5.1%. Sequencing was performed on peripheral blood. These receptors were taken from a man aged 50-59 years with active or convalescent COVID-19.

This clone was counted between two and nine times. Other DNA variants within this sample encode the same CDR3. This chain uses TRBV27 with TRBJ1-6; D is ambiguous. Trimming cost V 1 base and J 0 bases, with 7 bases left between them. The V gene's germline CDR1 is MNHEY and CDR2 SMNVEV (reference sequence). The CDR3 has 16 residues. The CDR3 bases are TGTGCCAGCAGTTTATTCGCCGGCTCCTATAATTCACCCCTCCACTTT. Encoded protein: CASSLFAGSYNSPLHF.

The CDR3 DNA sequence: TGTGCCAGCAGCCGGGGGGCTCAAAGCAATCAGCCCCAGCATTTT. This gives the protein CASSRGAQSNQPQHF. The rearrangement uses TRBV7-8 and TRBJ1-5; possible D gene TRBD1, 6 bases. The CDR3 loop spans 15 amino acids. The V gene lost 5 bases and the J gene lost 1 base, with 12 bases spanning the gap. Looked up from germline, CDR1 is SGHVS and CDR2 is FQNEAQ. The full variable domain, completed using reference TRBV7-8 and TRBJ1-5, is GAGVSQSPRYKVAKRGQDVALRCDPISGHVSLFWYQQALGQGPEFLTYFQNEAQLDKSGLPSDRFFAERPEGSVSTLKIQRTQQEDSAVYLCASSRGAQSNQPQHFGDGTRLSIL.

This chain links TRBV6-5 with TRBJ2-3, with 7 bases fitting TRBD2. V lost 6 bases to trimming and J lost 2 bases; unmatched junction nucleotides: 8. The CDR3 has 15 amino acids. In germline, CDR1 is MNHEY, CDR2 SVGAGI. The CDR3 loop is CASSSGGGFTDTQYF. The CDR3 DNA is TGTGCCAGCAGCTCGGGAGGAGGGTTCACAGATACGCAGTATTTT.

The chain combines TRBV5-1 with TRBJ2-3; no firm D call. The CDR3 loop spans 13 amino acids. CDR1 and CDR2 from the germline V gene are SGHRS and YFSETQ. V was shortened by 0 bases and J by 0 bases, with 2 bases between the two germline ends. CDR3 sequence: CASSLASTDTQYF. CDR3 DNA: TGCGCCAGCAGCTTGGCAAGCACAGATACGCAGTATTTT.

The chain links TRBV7-6 to TRBJ2-3; TRBD2 might be the D (5 bases). Trimming removed 1 base from V and 0 bases from J, with 11 bases in between. The germline V gene has CDR1 SGHVS and CDR2 FNYEAQ. The CDR3 sequence is 16 residues long. As DNA, the CDR3 is TGTGCCAGCAGCTTAGGCCCGCGGACTAGCACAGATACGCAGTATTTT. Protein: CASSLGPRTSTDTQYF.

This chain uses TRBV15 with TRBJ2-3, with TRBD2 identical over 10 bases. From germline, CDR1 is LNHNV and CDR2 YYDKDF (reference sequence). The CDR3 covers 17 residues. After removal of 3 bases from V and 5 bases from J, the junction contained 11 bases not matched to a gene. CDR3 sequence: CATSSPVLAGAGDTQYF. The CDR3 coding sequence is TGTGCCACCAGCAGCCCCGTGCTAGCGGGAGCTGGAGATACGCAGTATTTT.

The chain combines TRBV20-1 with TRBJ1-1; possibly TRBD1 for D (5 bases). The V gene lost 6 bases and the J gene lost 10 bases, with 12 bases spanning the gap. CDR1 and CDR2 from the germline V gene are DFQATT and SNEGSKA (reference sequence). The CDR3 loop spans 10 amino acids. The CDR3 nucleotides are TGCAGTGCCGGGGAGGGGCGAGCTTTCTTT. Translation: CSAGEGRAFF.

The rearrangement joins TRBV15 to TRBJ1-5, with a tentative D call TRBD1 (5 bases). Germline-derived CDR1 and CDR2 are LNHNV and YYDKDF (reference sequence). The germline V and J ends were trimmed by 3 bases and 0 bases, with 12 bases remaining between them. CDR3 length equals 16 residues. The DNA of the CDR3 is TGTGCCACCAGCAGGCAAACGACAGATAGCAATCAGCCCCAGCATTTT. Residues: CATSRQTTDSNQPQHF.

The chain carries TRBV18 and TRBJ2-1; 9 nucleotides agree with TRBD2. Germline CDR1 and CDR2: KGHSH and LQKENI. The CDR3 runs to 15 residues. V shed 3 bases and J 2 bases; nucleotides not matched to a gene: 2. Here the CDR3 DNA reads TGTGCCAGCTCACCCATAGCGGGAGCCTACAATGAGCAGTTCTTC. It specifies CASSPIAGAYNEQFF.

This clone came up a few times. V usage is TRBV28 and J usage is TRBJ1-3; 8 nucleotides agree with TRBD1. Germline CDR1 and CDR2: MDHEN and SYDVKM. This CDR3 is 17 amino acids long. With V trimmed by 7 bases and J by 0 bases, 11 bases remained unmatched. The CDR3 bases are TGTGCCAGCAAGGCAGGGGGCTCCTCCCTCTCTGGAAACACCATATATTTT. Encoded protein: CASKAGGSSLSGNTIYF.

The J gene is TRBJ1-2, the V gene TRBV6-1, with TRBD1 matching 10 bases. Germline V gene lookup returns CDR1 MNHNS and CDR2 SASEGT. The ends lost 2 bases at V and 8 bases at J; junction bases unmatched: 5. CDR3 length: 14 amino acids. The DNA of the CDR3 is TGTGCCAGCAGTGAACCGGGACAGGGGCGCGGCTACACCTTC. Protein sequence: CASSEPGQGRGYTF.

The rearrangement links TRBV6-2 or TRBV6-3 to TRBJ2-1, with D uncertain. The germline V gene encodes CDR1 MNHEY and CDR2 SVGEGT. The length of the CDR3 is 11 residues. V was shortened by 3 bases and J by 7 bases, with 4 bases between the two germline ends. This chain's CDR3 is CASSYPNEQFF. DNA for the CDR3: TGTGCCAGCAGTTATCCAAATGAGCAGTTCTTC.

CDR3 nucleotide sequence: TGCGCCAGCAGCCAGGGATACGGACAGTATCAAACTCCGCAGCCCCAGCATTTT. Protein: CASSQGYGQYQTPQPQHF. This chain connects TRBV4-1 to TRBJ1-5; D possibly corresponds to TRBD1 (6 bases). There are 18 residues in the CDR3. The V and J ends lost 3 bases and 7 bases respectively, with 25 bases between them. Germline CDR1 is MGHRA and CDR2 is YSYEKL.

On this clone itself: At the DNA level, this CDR3 is encoded by other sequences in the same sample as well. The chain is built from TRBV29-1 and TRBJ1-1, with 7 bases aligning to TRBD1. The CDR3 is 13 residues long. Germline lookup yields CDR1 SQVTM and CDR2 ANQGSEA. The trim removed 6 bases at V and 0 bases at J, leaving 4 bases unmatched. The CDR3 nucleotides read TGCAGCGTGGCGGGACAGATGAACACTGAAGCTTTCTTT. Translating gives CSVAGQMNTEAFF.

The table lists this clone with a count of one. V gene TRBV7-8 combines with J gene TRBJ2-3, with 11 bases aligning to TRBD1. CDR3 size: 16 residues. CDR1 is SGHVS, CDR2 FQNEAQ, per germline. V was pared by 5 bases and J by 3 bases, with 7 bases of the junction left unmatched. The CDR3 loop reads CASSLGQGAMTDTQYF. The CDR3 bases are TGTGCCAGCAGCCTAGGACAGGGGGCGATGACAGATACGCAGTATTTT.

The rearrangement uses TRBV24-1 and TRBJ2-1; TRBD2 is a possible D gene (6 bases). CDR1 is KGHDR, CDR2 SFDVKD, per germline. This CDR3 has 15 amino acids. V lost 4 bases and J 5 bases, leaving 14 bases between the germline ends. CDR3 bases: TGTGCCACCAGTGAAACCGGGACTCCGAACAATGAGCAGTTCTTC. This gives the protein CATSETGTPNNEQFF.

The chain joins TRBV2 to TRBJ2-3, with TRBD1 matching over 10 bases. CDR1 is SNHLY, CDR2 FYNNEI, per germline. The ends lost 6 bases at V and 4 bases at J; junction bases unmatched: 4. The CDR3 is 14 residues long. Written as DNA, the CDR3 is TGTGCCAGCAGCCGGGACAGGGGCCCAGATACGCAGTATTTT. Encoded protein: CASSRDRGPDTQYF.

This clone occurred a few times. The V and J genes are TRBV4-1 and TRBJ2-1; 7 nucleotides line up with TRBD2. V lost 3 bases, J lost 5 bases, and 13 bases stayed unmatched. Germline values: CDR1 MGHRA, CDR2 YSYEKL. CDR3 length equals 17 residues. This CDR3 is CASSQVVMRERNNEQFF. In nucleotides, the CDR3 is TGCGCCAGCAGCCAGGTTGTGATGCGGGAGAGGAACAATGAGCAGTTCTTC.